Presented here are 27 T cell receptor beta chains from one specimen sequenced in a study of neurological immune-mediated disorders. One entry per CDR3 protein, called by TCRdb with MiXCR from the 5' RACE reads. Of 35,000 to 55,000 distinct CDR3 sequences listed, around 6% are singletons. The specimen sequenced was CD4+ T cells from blood. These receptors were taken from a woman in her thirties or forties in good health.

This clonotype has a count of ten or more. V gene TRBV5-1 combines with J gene TRBJ2-7; TRBD2 matches 7 bases. Germline CDR1 is SGHRS and CDR2 is YFSETQ. V gave up 4 bases and J gave up 0 bases; unmatched junction bases: 4. The CDR3 covers 14 residues. The CDR3 loop reads CASSVGGNSYEQYF. The CDR3 nucleotides read TGCGCCAGCAGCGTGGGGGGGAACTCCTACGAGCAGTACTTC.

This clonotype was observed at least ten times. The chain couples TRBV10-3 to TRBJ1-2, with D tentatively TRBD1 (6 bases). V dropped 10 bases and J dropped 2 bases, with 11 bases sitting between them. Germline V gene data show CDR1 as ENHRY and CDR2 as SYGVKD. The CDR3 consists of 12 residues. The CDR3 sequence: CATGTTNYGYTF. CDR3 nucleotides: TGTGCCACGGGGACAACGAACTATGGCTACACCTTC.

This clonotype was observed many times. The chain carries TRBV20-1 and TRBJ2-7; 12 bases match TRBD2. CDR3 size: 17 residues. Trimming at V came to 6 bases and at J to 4 bases, leaving 16 bases not matched to a gene. CDR1 and CDR2 (germline): DFQATT, SNEGSKA (reference sequence). The CDR3 sequence is CSATQTSGRRSQYEQYF. The CDR3 region has the DNA TGCAGTGCAACCCAGACTAGCGGGAGACGGTCCCAGTACGAGCAGTACTTC.

In its sample, this clonotype was seen many times. The V call is TRBV7-2, the J call TRBJ2-1, with 8 bases matching TRBD2. V shed 4 bases and J 1 base; nucleotides not matched to a gene: 12. The length of the CDR3 is 18 residues. The germline CDR1 and CDR2 sequences are SGHTA and FQGNSA. This CDR3 reads CASSWFPGLDISYNEQFF. The CDR3 nucleotides are TGTGCCAGCAGCTGGTTTCCGGGACTAGATATATCCTACAATGAGCAGTTCTTC.

Comment on this clonotype: Relative to the germline gene, one junction end is altered; a read error may explain this. The chain links TRBV20-1 to TRBJ2-4; the D gene is possibly TRBD1 (5 bases). This CDR3 region has 16 residues. CDR1 and CDR2 from the germline V gene are DFQATT and SNEGSKA (reference sequence). The CDR3 DNA is TGCAGTGCGCCAGGATTCCCTAGTGGGGCCAAAAACGTTCAGTACTTC. Its translation is CSAPGFPSGAKNVQYF.

This clonotype was seen at least ten times. The gene calls are TRBV6-2 or TRBV6-3 and TRBJ2-3; 9 bases are a match to TRBD1. Germline-derived CDR1 and CDR2 are MNHEY and SVGEGT. The CDR3 runs 11 residues. The junction had 2 bases not matched to a gene; V was cut back by 7 bases and J by 9 bases. The CDR3 loop reads CASTDRGTQYF. The CDR3 nucleotides are TGTGCCAGCACGGACAGGGGCACGCAGTATTTT.

This clonotype was detected many times. This chain uses TRBV9 with TRBJ2-5; D possibly matches TRBD1 or TRBD2 (5 bases each). The CDR3 has 15 residues. The ends were cut back, 0 bases at V and 4 bases at J, with 13 bases in the middle. Germline V gene data show CDR1 as SGDLS and CDR2 as YYNGEE. CDR3 residues: CASSVGDPRGETQYF. CDR3 in DNA: TGTGCCAGCAGCGTAGGGGACCCCCGGGGAGAGACCCAGTACTTC.

This clonotype was detected ten times or more. The V call is TRBV4-2, the J call TRBJ1-4; TRBD1 agrees at 7 bases. After removal of 0 bases from V and 2 bases from J, the junction contained 3 bases not matched to a gene. This CDR3 spans 16 amino acids. Germline CDR1 reads LGHNA; CDR2 reads YNFKEQ. The CDR3 DNA reads as TGTGCCAGCAGCCAAGATATGACAGGGACTAATGAAAAACTGTTTTTT. This codes for CASSQDMTGTNEKLFF.

This clonotype was counted at least ten times. The chain links TRBV20-1 to TRBJ1-1, with 7 bases that match TRBD1. This CDR3 spans 14 amino acids. The germline V gene encodes CDR1 DFQATT and CDR2 SNEGSKA (reference sequence). V lost 5 bases and J lost 0; bases outside the gene matches: 6. DNA of the CDR3: TGCAGTGCTCGGGACAGTCCCATGAACACTGAAGCTTTCTTT. It is translated as CSARDSPMNTEAFF.

This clonotype was counted many times. V usage is TRBV12-3 or TRBV12-4 and J usage is TRBJ1-5; no clear D. The CDR3 contains 14 residues. V lost 4 bases, J lost 4 bases, and 11 bases lay in between. The CDR3 nucleotides read TGTGCCAGCAGTTCCCAACTTCTAAATCAGCCCCAGCATTTT. Protein: CASSSQLLNQPQHF.

This clonotype has a count of ten or more. The rearrangement joins TRBV20-1 to TRBJ2-7, with D perhaps TRBD2 (5 bases). The germline CDR1 and CDR2 sequences are DFQATT and SNEGSKA (reference sequence). Trimming stripped 7 bases from V and 5 bases from J, with 27 bases between. The CDR3 extends over 16 amino acids. The CDR3 nucleotides read TGCAGTGGGAGAGGGTGGACTCATGGCCCATCAAACGAGCAGTACTTC. It yields the protein CSGRGWTHGPSNEQYF.

There are many counts of this clonotype. The chain carries TRBV5-1 and TRBJ2-7; perhaps D is TRBD1 or TRBD2 (5 bases each). Germline V gene sequence: CDR1 SGHRS, CDR2 YFSETQ. This CDR3 comprises 13 residues. V was cut by 5 bases and J by 2 bases, with 11 bases left in between. The CDR3 nucleotides are TGCGCCAGCAGGTCGGGACGGACCTACGAGCAGTACTTC. It codes for CASRSGRTYEQYF.

This clonotype was recorded at least ten times. CDR3 bases: TGCAGTGCTACTAGCGGACGAGCCAAAAACATTCAGTACTTC. Its translation is CSATSGRAKNIQYF. This chain connects TRBV20-1 to TRBJ2-4; 7 nucleotides agree with TRBD2. The CDR3 runs 14 residues. Germline V CDR1 and CDR2: DFQATT, SNEGSKA (reference sequence). V trimming: 4 bases; J trimming: 0 bases; junction bases outside the gene matches: 3.

This clonotype was counted ten times or more. This chain joins TRBV5-1 and TRBJ2-2; 7 positions agree with TRBD2. Trimming cost V 7 bases and J 4 bases; bases outside gene matches: 13. The CDR3 spans 16 residues. Germline CDR1 and CDR2: SGHRS and YFSETQ. The CDR3 nucleotides read TGCGCCAGCGGTCGGCTAGCGGTAAATCCCACCGGGGAGCTGTTTTTT. Amino acid sequence: CASGRLAVNPTGELFF.

This clonotype showed up many times. The gene calls are TRBV20-1 and TRBJ2-1; a weak D match, TRBD2 (6 bases). This CDR3 region has 16 residues. V lost 2 bases and J 4 bases, leaving 18 bases between the germline ends. CDR1 is DFQATT and CDR2 is SNEGSKA in the germline V gene (reference sequence). CDR3 nucleotides: TGCAGTGCTAGACCTCAAGGGGCGGGAACGTACAATGAGCAGTTCTTC. Its translation: CSARPQGAGTYNEQFF.

At least ten counts were recorded for this clonotype. The chain is built from TRBV25-1 and TRBJ1-4, with 7 bases lining up with TRBD1. J gave up 1 base and V 5 bases, and 4 bases lay outside the gene matches. The CDR3 covers 15 residues. CDR1 and CDR2 (germline): MGHDK, SYGVNS. In DNA, the CDR3 is TGTGCCAGCAGTACTTACAGGGGAACTAATGAAAAACTGTTTTTT. Protein: CASSTYRGTNEKLFF.

This clonotype has a count of ten or more. The chain employs TRBV3-1 and TRBJ2-7, with no clear D. Trimming removed 1 base from V and 4 bases from J, with 5 bases in between. The CDR3 runs 12 residues. The germline V gene has CDR1 LGHDT and CDR2 YNNKEL (reference sequence). CDR3 loop: CASSQGVYEQYF. The CDR3 nucleotides are TGTGCCAGCAGCCAAGGAGTGTACGAGCAGTACTTC.

This clonotype showed up many times. J is TRBJ2-4 and V is TRBV20-1; D is possibly TRBD2 (5 bases). V lost 6 bases and J 0 bases, leaving 6 bases between the germline ends. Germline V gives CDR1 DFQATT, CDR2 SNEGSKA (reference sequence). The CDR3 consists of 12 residues. CDR3 nucleotide sequence: TGCAGTGCCGGACTAGCCAAAAACATTCAGTACTTC. Amino acid sequence: CSAGLAKNIQYF.

This clonotype was seen many times. This rearrangement joins TRBV5-1 to TRBJ2-6; 9 bases match TRBD1. V trimming: 9 bases; J trimming: 0 bases; junction bases outside the gene matches: 4. CDR3 length equals 15 residues. Germline CDR1 reads SGHRS; CDR2 reads YFSETQ. The chain's CDR3 is CATRGQGSGANVLTF. The CDR3 DNA is TGCGCCACCCGGGGACAGGGCTCTGGGGCCAACGTCCTGACTTTC.

This clonotype was recorded many times. The rearrangement links TRBV7-3 to TRBJ2-7; TRBD1 matches 9 bases. V lost 5 bases to trimming and J lost 2 bases; unmatched junction nucleotides: 4. In germline, CDR1 is SGHTA, CDR2 FQGTGA. This CDR3 is 14 amino acids long. CDR3 sequence reads: CASSLGQGTYEQYF. For the CDR3, the DNA is TGTGCCAGCAGCCTAGGACAGGGGACCTACGAGCAGTACTTC.

This chain connects TRBV10-2 to TRBJ2-1; D unclear. Germline V gene lookup returns CDR1 WSHSY and CDR2 SAAADI. The CDR3 contains 13 residues. V lost 1 base to trimming and J lost 5 bases, with 6 bases between them. CDR3 in amino acids: CASSEYWDNEQFF. The DNA for the CDR3 is TGCGCCAGCAGTGAGTATTGGGACAATGAGCAGTTCTTC.

This clonotype was counted at least ten times. V gene TRBV24-1 combines with J gene TRBJ2-1; 8 bases are shared with TRBD2. CDR1 and CDR2 from the germline V gene are KGHDR and SFDVKD. CDR3 length equals 13 residues. V was pared by 1 base and J by 15 bases, with 7 bases of the junction left unmatched. Written as DNA, the CDR3 is TGTGCCACCAGTGATTTAGGAGCGGGAGTGTTGTTCTTC. Residues: CATSDLGAGVLFF.

This clonotype came up many times. V usage is TRBV7-2 and J usage is TRBJ2-2; D possibly corresponds to TRBD1 (6 bases). Germline values: CDR1 SGHTA, CDR2 FQGNSA. The CDR3 runs to 14 residues. V lost 3 bases, J lost 7 bases, and 12 bases lay in between. The CDR3 is CASSFLGAGGELFF. The CDR3 nucleotides read TGTGCCAGCAGCTTTCTGGGGGCCGGCGGGGAGCTGTTTTTT. Using reference TRBV7-2 and TRBJ2-2 for the parts outside the CDR3, the full variable domain is GAGVSQSPSNKVTEKGKDVELRCDPISGHTALYWYRQSLGQGLEFLIYFQGNSAPDKSGLPSDRFSAERTGGSVSTLTIQRTQQEDSAVYLCASSFLGAGGELFFGEGSRLTVL.

This clonotype was detected ten times or more. A read error may account for a junction end that differs from germline. The genes are TRBV7-6 and TRBJ2-7; no firm D call. CDR1 SGHVS and CDR2 FNYEAQ come from the germline V gene. This CDR3 is 11 amino acids long. The CDR3 nucleotides are TGCGCCAGCAGCTTAGGAGACGAGCAGTACTTC. Protein: CASSLGDEQYF. Using reference TRBV7-6 and TRBJ2-7 for the parts outside the CDR3, the full variable domain is GAGVSQSPRYKVTKRGQDVALRCDPISGHVSLYWYRQALGQGPEFLTYFNYEAQQDKSGLPNDRFSAERPEGSISTLTIQRTEQRDSAMYRCASSLGDEQYFGPGTRLTVT.

This clonotype was recorded at least ten times. The V call is TRBV3-1, the J call TRBJ2-3, with unresolved D. CDR1 and CDR2 (germline): LGHDT, YNNKEL (reference sequence). The ends were cut back, 4 bases at V and 6 bases at J, with 5 bases in the middle. There are 11 residues in the CDR3. DNA for the CDR3: TGTGCCAGCAGCCTCAGCGATACGCAGTATTTT. This encodes CASSLSDTQYF.

This clonotype was counted ten times or more. This chain links TRBV11-2 with TRBJ1-2; weak D call: TRBD1 (6 bases). The germline V gene has CDR1 SGHAT and CDR2 FQNNGV. There are 15 residues in the CDR3. With 1 base removed from V and 3 bases from J, the gap between germline ends came to 12 bases. In DNA, the CDR3 is TGTGCCAGCAGCTTAGGGACAGCGGATTACTATGGCTACACCTTC. Residues: CASSLGTADYYGYTF.

This clonotype has at least ten counts. V gene TRBV6-6 combines with J gene TRBJ1-5, with TRBD1 as a possible D gene (6 bases). Trimming cost V 6 bases and J 0 bases, with 12 bases left between them. This CDR3 contains 15 residues. CDR1 and CDR2 from the germline V gene are MNHNY and SVGAGI (reference sequence). The CDR3 loop reads CASSRTGISNQPQHF. DNA for the CDR3: TGTGCCAGCAGCCGAACAGGGATTAGCAATCAGCCCCAGCATTTT.